This T cell receptor (beta chain) appears in the sequencing data of a study of control samples from healthy donors and cancer patients. This CDR3 comprises 15 residues. Trimming shortened V by 1 base and J by 4 bases, and 11 bases separated the two germline ends. The germline gives CDR1 LGHNA, CDR2 YNFKEQ. Sequenced by immunoSEQ multiplex PCR; TCRdb stores in-frame clones only, minus some. The data show fewer than 200,000 clones, about 87% seen once. This chain uses TRBV4-2 with TRBJ2-1, with unresolved D. This receptor was obtained from a young man in good health. The sample was blood. The CDR3 loop reads CASSQGQNLYNEQFF. The CDR3 bases are TGTGCCAGCAGCCAAGGACAAAACTTGTACAATGAGCAGTTCTTC.